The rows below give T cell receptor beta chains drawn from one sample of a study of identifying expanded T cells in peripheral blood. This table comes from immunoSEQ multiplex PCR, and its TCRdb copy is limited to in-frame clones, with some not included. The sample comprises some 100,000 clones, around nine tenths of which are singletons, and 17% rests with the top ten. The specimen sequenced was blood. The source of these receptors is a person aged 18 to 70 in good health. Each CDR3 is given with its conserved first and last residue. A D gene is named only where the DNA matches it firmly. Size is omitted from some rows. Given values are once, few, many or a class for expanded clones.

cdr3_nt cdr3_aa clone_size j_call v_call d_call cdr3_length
TGTGCCAGCAGCTTTGCAGGCGGGGGCGGGGAGCTGTTTTTT CASSFAGGGGELFF - TRBJ2-2 TRBV7-8 TRBD2 14
TGTGCCAGTAGTACTCGACTAGCTATAACAGATACGCAGTATTTT CASSTRLAITDTQYF - TRBJ2-3 TRBV19 TRBD2 15
TGTGCCAGCAGCTTCCCTCTCGGGACTAGCACAGATACGCAGTATTTT CASSFPLGTSTDTQYF - TRBJ2-3 TRBV11-2 - 16
TGTGCCAGTCAAGAGTGGGGGTCGAATGAGCAGTTCTTC CASQEWGSNEQFF - TRBJ2-1 TRBV19 - 13
TGTGCCAGCAGCCAAGGGCCGGGCCCAGATACGCAGTATTTT CASSQGPGPDTQYF - TRBJ2-3 TRBV7-7 - 14
TGCGCCAGCAGCTTGGAGGGCCGGACTAGCGGGTATATCAATGAGCAGTTCTTC CASSLEGRTSGYINEQFF - TRBJ2-1 TRBV5-1 TRBD2 18
TGTGCCAGCTCGGTCGACAGGGGGTCCTACGAGCAGTACTTC CASSVDRGSYEQYF - TRBJ2-7 TRBV27 TRBD1 14
TGTGCCAGCAGCCCGAGGGAGGATTCGCACTTTAACTATGGCTACACCTTC CASSPREDSHFNYGYTF once TRBJ1-2 TRBV7-2 - 17
TGCGCCAGCAGCCAAGACTTGCGAAACACCATATATTTT CASSQDLRNTIYF few TRBJ1-3 TRBV4-3 - 13
TGTGCCAGCAGCTCATGGGACAGGGGGAATTCACCCCTCCACTTT CASSSWDRGNSPLHF - TRBJ1-6 TRBV11-2 TRBD1 15
TGTGCCAGCAGCCCAAGGGACTTCGGGGAGCTGTTTTTT CASSPRDFGELFF - TRBJ2-2 TRBV7-9 - 13
TGTGCCAGCAGTCCCGGGGGGGCTCATGAGCAGTTCTTC CASSPGGAHEQFF - TRBJ2-1 TRBV5-4 TRBD2 13
TGTGCCAGCAGCTTAGATTTGGGTGTTCAGCCCCAGCATTTT CASSLDLGVQPQHF - TRBJ1-5 TRBV7-9 - 14
TGTGCCAGCAGCTTGGGGACAGGGGGCTACACCGGGGAGCTGTTTTTT CASSLGTGGYTGELFF - TRBJ2-2 TRBV5-4 TRBD1 16
TGTGCCACCTCCCCCCCAGGGGCGACCTCCTACGAGCAGTACTTC CATSPPGATSYEQYF - TRBJ2-7 TRBV6-5 - 15
TGTGCCACCAGCACGGGGGCAGATACGCAGTATTTT CATSTGADTQYF - TRBJ2-3 TRBV15 - 12
TGTGCCAGCTCACCAAACAGCCAAGAGACCCAGTACTTC CASSPNSQETQYF once TRBJ2-5 TRBV18 - 13
TGTGCCAGCAGCCCCCAGGGCTCTGGGGCCAACGTCCTGACTTTC CASSPQGSGANVLTF - TRBJ2-6 TRBV7-8 - 15
TGTGCCAGCTCACCACCGGGGATAGGGGGGAATGAGCAGTTCTTC CASSPPGIGGNEQFF - TRBJ2-1 TRBV18 - 15
TGTGCCAGCAGCCCAAATGCGGGAAACTCTGGGGCCAACGTCCTGACTTTC CASSPNAGNSGANVLTF - TRBJ2-6 TRBV14 - 17
TGTGCCAGCAGTGAGGATCTTAATTCACCCCTCCACTTT CASSEDLNSPLHF few TRBJ1-6 TRBV6-5 - 13
TGTGCCAGCACCGGGACAGAAAGTACCTTC CASTGTESTF - TRBJ1-2 TRBV6-6 TRBD1 10
TGTGCCAGCAGCACGCGAGGACAGCCCCGGGGTCAGCCCCAGCATTTT CASSTRGQPRGQPQHF - TRBJ1-5 TRBV6-6 - 16
TGCGCCAGCAGCTTGGTGGGGGGCTCCTACAATGAGCAGTTCTTC CASSLVGGSYNEQFF - TRBJ2-1 TRBV5-1 - 15
TGTGCCAGCAGCTTATACTTCGAGCAGTTCTTC CASSLYFEQFF - TRBJ2-1 TRBV7-2 - 11